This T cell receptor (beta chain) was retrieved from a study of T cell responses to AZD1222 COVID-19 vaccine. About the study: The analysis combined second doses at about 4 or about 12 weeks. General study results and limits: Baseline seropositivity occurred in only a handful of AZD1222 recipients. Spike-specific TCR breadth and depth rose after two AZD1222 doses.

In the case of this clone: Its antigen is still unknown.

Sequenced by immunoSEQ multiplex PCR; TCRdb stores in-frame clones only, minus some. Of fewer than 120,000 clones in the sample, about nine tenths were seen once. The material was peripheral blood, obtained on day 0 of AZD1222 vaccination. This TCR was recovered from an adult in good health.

Here the CDR3 reads CSVDGGGPTDTQYF. The CDR3 bases are TGCAGCGTTGACGGCGGGGGGCCCACAGATACGCAGTATTTT. J is TRBJ2-3 and V is TRBV29-1; 8 bases agree with TRBD2. Trimming cost V 3 bases and J 2 bases; bases outside gene matches: 4. The CDR3 has 14 residues. Germline CDR1 reads SQVTM; CDR2 reads ANQGSEA.